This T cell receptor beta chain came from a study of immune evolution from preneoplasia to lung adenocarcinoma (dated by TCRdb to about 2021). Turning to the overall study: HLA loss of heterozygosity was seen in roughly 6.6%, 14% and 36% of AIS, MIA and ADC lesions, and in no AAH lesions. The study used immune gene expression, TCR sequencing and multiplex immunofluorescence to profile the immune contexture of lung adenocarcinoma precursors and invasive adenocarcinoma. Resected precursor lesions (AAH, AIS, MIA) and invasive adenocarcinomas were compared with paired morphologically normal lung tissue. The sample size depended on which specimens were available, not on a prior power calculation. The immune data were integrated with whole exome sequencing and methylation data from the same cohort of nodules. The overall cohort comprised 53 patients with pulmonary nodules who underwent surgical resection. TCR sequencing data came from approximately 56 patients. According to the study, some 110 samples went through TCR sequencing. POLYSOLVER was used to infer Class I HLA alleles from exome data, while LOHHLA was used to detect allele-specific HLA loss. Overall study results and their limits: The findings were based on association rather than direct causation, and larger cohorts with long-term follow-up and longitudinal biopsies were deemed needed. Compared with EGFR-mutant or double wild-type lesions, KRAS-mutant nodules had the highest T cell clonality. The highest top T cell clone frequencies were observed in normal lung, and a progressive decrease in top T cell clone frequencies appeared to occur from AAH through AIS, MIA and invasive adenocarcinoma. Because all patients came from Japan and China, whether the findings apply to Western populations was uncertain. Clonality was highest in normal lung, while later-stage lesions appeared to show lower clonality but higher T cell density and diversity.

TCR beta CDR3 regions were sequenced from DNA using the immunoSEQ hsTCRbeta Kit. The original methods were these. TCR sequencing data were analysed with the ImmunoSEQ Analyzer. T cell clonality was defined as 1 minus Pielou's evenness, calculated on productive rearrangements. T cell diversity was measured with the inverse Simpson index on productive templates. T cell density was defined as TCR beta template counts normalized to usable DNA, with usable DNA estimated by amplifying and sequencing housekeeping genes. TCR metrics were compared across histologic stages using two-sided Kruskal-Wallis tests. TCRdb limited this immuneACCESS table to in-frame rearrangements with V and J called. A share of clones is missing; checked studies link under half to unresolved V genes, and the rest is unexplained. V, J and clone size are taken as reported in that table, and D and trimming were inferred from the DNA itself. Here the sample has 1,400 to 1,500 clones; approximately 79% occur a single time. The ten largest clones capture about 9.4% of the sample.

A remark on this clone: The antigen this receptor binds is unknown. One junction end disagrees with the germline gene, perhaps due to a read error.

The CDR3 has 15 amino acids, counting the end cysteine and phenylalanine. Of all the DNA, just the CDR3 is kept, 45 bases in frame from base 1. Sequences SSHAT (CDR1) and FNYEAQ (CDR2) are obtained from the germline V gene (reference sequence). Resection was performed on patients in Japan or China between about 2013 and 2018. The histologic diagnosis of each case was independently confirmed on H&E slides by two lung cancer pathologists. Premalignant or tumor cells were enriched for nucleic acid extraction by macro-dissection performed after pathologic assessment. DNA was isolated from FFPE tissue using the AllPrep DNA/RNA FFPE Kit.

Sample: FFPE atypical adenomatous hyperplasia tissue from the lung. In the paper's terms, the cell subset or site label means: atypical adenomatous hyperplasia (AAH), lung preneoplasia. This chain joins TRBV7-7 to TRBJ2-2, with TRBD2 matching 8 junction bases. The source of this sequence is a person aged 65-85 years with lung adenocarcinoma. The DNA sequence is TGTGCTAGCAGCTTAGCGGGAATGTGGACCGGGGAGCTGTTTTTT. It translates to CASSLAGMWTGELFF.